The 30 T cell receptor beta chains reported below all come from one sample, sequenced in a study of blood T cell repertoires in COVID-19. TCRdb's copy holds only in-frame clones and misses some; the assay was immunoSEQ multiplex PCR. The data contain about 130,000 clones, roughly 80% of them singletons. Sequenced sample: peripheral blood. The origin of the receptors is a woman aged 80 or over with acute or convalescent COVID-19.

V and J are TRBV19 and TRBJ1-1; 11 bases line up with TRBD1. Germline V gene sequence: CDR1 LNHDA, CDR2 SQIVND (reference sequence). The CDR3 covers 14 residues. V gave up 8 bases and J gave up 3 bases; unmatched junction bases: 5. The CDR3 region is CASWDRGIDTEAFF. In nucleotides, the CDR3 is TGTGCCAGTTGGGACAGGGGGATTGACACTGAAGCTTTCTTT.

The chain is built from TRBV6-2 or TRBV6-3 and TRBJ1-3, with TRBD1 as a possible D gene (6 bases). Deletions cut 2 bases from V and 2 bases from J, with 10 bases between. This CDR3 spans 15 amino acids. Germline V gives CDR1 MNHEY, CDR2 SVGEGT. The CDR3, as DNA: TGTGCCAGCAGTTACCCCAGGGGTACTGGAAACACCATATATTTT. This translates into CASSYPRGTGNTIYF.

V usage is TRBV21-1 and J usage is TRBJ2-7; the table names TRBD1, a call not compared with the DNA. TRBV21-1 is an annotated pseudogene. The CDR3 contains 16 residues. The CDR3 loop reads CASSHVGDRISYEQYF. The CDR3 DNA reads as TGTGCCAGCAGCCACGTGGGGGACAGAATTTCCTACGAGCAGTACTTC.

The chain is built from TRBV18 and TRBJ1-3, with D unclear. V was trimmed by 2 bases and J by 0 bases, leaving 11 bases between them. There are 16 residues in the CDR3. Germline assignment: CDR1 KGHSH and CDR2 LQKENI. CDR3 residues: CASSPVAATSGNTIYF. CDR3 DNA: TGTGCCAGCTCACCAGTGGCGGCTACCTCTGGAAACACCATATATTTT.

This chain uses TRBV7-9 with TRBJ1-2, with D uncertain. This CDR3 spans 14 amino acids. V was shortened by 1 base and J by 2 bases, with 8 bases between the two germline ends. The germline V gene encodes CDR1 SEHNR and CDR2 FQNEAQ (reference sequence). The CDR3 DNA reads as TGTGCCAGCAGCTTAGATTCACAGAACTATGGCTACACCTTC. Residues: CASSLDSQNYGYTF.

The chain joins TRBV27 to TRBJ2-3, with a tentative D call TRBD2 (5 bases). In germline, CDR1 is MNHEY, CDR2 SMNVEV (reference sequence). The CDR3 runs to 13 residues. V was cut by 5 bases and J by 7 bases, with 13 bases left in between. This CDR3 is CASSQRTPHTQYF. The CDR3 nucleotides are TGTGCCAGCAGTCAGCGGACCCCCCATACGCAGTATTTT.

V and J are TRBV9 and TRBJ1-6; the D is unclear. Germline CDR1 and CDR2: SGDLS and YYNGEE. Trimming removed 0 bases at V and 11 bases at J, with 15 bases between. The CDR3 is 15 residues long. The CDR3 DNA follows: TGTGCCAGCAGCGTAGGGCAGGCGGGTCATACACCCCTCCACTTT. Residues: CASSVGQAGHTPLHF.

The chain carries TRBV5-4 and TRBJ1-6; D gene uncertain. Germline V gene lookup returns CDR1 SGHNT and CDR2 YYREEE (reference sequence). The V gene lost 9 bases and the J gene lost 5 bases, with 18 bases spanning the gap. This CDR3 comprises 15 residues. The DNA of the CDR3 is TGTGCCACCCGCCGACGAGGGAAGGATAATTCACCCCTCCACTTT. This encodes CATRRRGKDNSPLHF.

The V and J genes are TRBV9 and TRBJ1-3; D may be TRBD1 (6 bases). The CDR3 runs to 17 residues. CDR1 is SGDLS and CDR2 is YYNGEE in the germline V gene. V was cut by 2 bases and J by 0 bases, with 15 bases left in between. The CDR3: CASSVKGGLSSGNTIYF. The CDR3 DNA follows: TGTGCCAGCAGCGTCAAAGGGGGTCTTAGCTCTGGAAACACCATATATTTT.

CDR3 protein: CSVVTRTDTQYF. CDR3 DNA: TGCAGCGTTGTCACACGCACAGATACGCAGTATTTT. The chain combines TRBV29-1 with TRBJ2-3; unclear D gene. Deletions cut 4 bases from V and 1 base from J, with 6 bases between. The length of the CDR3 is 12 residues. Germline V gives CDR1 SQVTM, CDR2 ANQGSEA.

This chain links TRBV29-1 with TRBJ1-2, with TRBD1 identical over 12 bases. The length of the CDR3 is 16 residues. Looked up from germline, CDR1 is SQVTM and CDR2 is ANQGSEA. V was pared by 5 bases and J by 4 bases, with 11 bases of the junction left unmatched. The CDR3 here is CSVSGTGGLAGYGYTF. The CDR3 DNA reads as TGCAGCGTTTCCGGGACAGGGGGCTTGGCGGGCTATGGCTACACCTTC.

The chain's CDR3 is CSVKAPSVSGNTIYF. CDR3 in DNA: TGCAGCGTGAAAGCCCCCTCGGTCTCTGGAAACACCATATATTTT. The chain uses TRBV29-1 and TRBJ1-3, with no clear D. Trimming took 6 bases from V and 0 from J, leaving 15 bases between them. The germline V gene encodes CDR1 SQVTM and CDR2 ANQGSEA. The CDR3 sequence is 15 residues long.

The chain joins TRBV11-2 to TRBJ2-1, with TRBD2 matching 8 bases. CDR3 length: 15 amino acids. Per germline, CDR1 SGHAT and CDR2 FQNNGV. The J segment lost 9 bases and the V segment lost 1 base, leaving 8 bases of the junction unmatched. CDR3 sequence reads: CASSLAGGLFGEQFF. As DNA, the CDR3 is TGTGCCAGCAGCTTAGCGGGGGGGCTGTTCGGTGAGCAGTTCTTC.

The rearrangement uses TRBV15 and TRBJ1-4, with D perhaps matching TRBD1 (5 bases). Trimming pared 1 base from V and 8 bases from J, leaving 11 bases between. CDR1 is LNHNV, CDR2 YYDKDF, per germline (reference sequence). CDR3 length equals 14 residues. The CDR3 sequence is CATSRVTQAEKLFF. In DNA form, the CDR3 reads TGTGCCACCAGCAGAGTTACACAGGCAGAAAAACTGTTTTTT.

CDR3 sequence: CASSGQGNSPLHF. CDR3 nucleotides: TGTGCCAGCTCGGGTCAGGGTAATTCACCCCTCCACTTT. The genes are TRBV18 and TRBJ1-6; D perhaps matches TRBD1 (5 bases). The CDR3 loop spans 13 amino acids. CDR1 is KGHSH and CDR2 is LQKENI in the germline V gene. V shed 6 bases and J shed 6 bases, with 9 bases lying between them.

V and J are TRBV5-4 and TRBJ1-1; 9 bases map to TRBD1. The CDR3 runs to 17 residues. V was pared by 4 bases and J by 4 bases, with 14 bases of the junction left unmatched. Looked up from germline, CDR1 is SGHNT and CDR2 is YYREEE (reference sequence). The CDR3 sequence is CASSEGQGEVLGTEAFF. The DNA for the CDR3 is TGTGCCAGCAGCGAGGGACAGGGAGAGGTCTTGGGCACTGAAGCTTTCTTT. The whole variable domain, remainder taken from reference TRBV5-4 and TRBJ1-1, is ETGVTQSPTHLIKTRGQQVTLRCSSQSGHNTVSWYQQALGQGPQFIFQYYREEENGRGNFPPRFSGLQFPNYSSELNVNALELDDSALYLCASSEGQGEVLGTEAFFGQGTRLTVV.

CDR3 in DNA: TGTGCCAGCAGTGTAACTAGCGGGGGATATAACAATGAGCAGTTCTTC. This codes for CASSVTSGGYNNEQFF. The J gene is TRBJ2-1, the V gene TRBV6-1; 11 bases match TRBD2. The V segment lost 4 bases and the J segment 5 bases; nucleotides outside the gene matches: 7. Per the germline V gene, CDR1 is MNHNS and CDR2 is SASEGT. The CDR3 consists of 16 residues.

The J gene is TRBJ1-5, the V gene TRBV29-1, with 8 positions matching TRBD1. The germline V gene encodes CDR1 SQVTM and CDR2 ANQGSEA. With 7 bases clipped from V and 0 bases from J, the junction kept 5 bases outside the gene matches. The CDR3 extends over 14 amino acids. The CDR3 protein is CSAQTGDSNQPQHF. As DNA, the CDR3 is TGCAGCGCCCAGACAGGGGATAGCAATCAGCCCCAGCATTTT. The full variable domain, its missing parts supplied by reference TRBV29-1 and TRBJ1-5, is SAVISQKPSRDICQRGTSLTIQCQVDSQVTMMFWYRQQPGQSLTLIATANQGSEATYESGFVIDKFPISRPNLTFSTLTVSNMSPEDSSIYLCSAQTGDSNQPQHFGDGTRLSIL.

The chain couples TRBV4-2 to TRBJ1-2; D remains ambiguous. Germline-derived CDR1 and CDR2 are LGHNA and YNFKEQ. V lost 0 bases and J 4 bases, leaving 12 bases between the germline ends. The CDR3 has 15 residues. In DNA form, the CDR3 reads TGTGCCAGCAGCCAAGATACCCGGAGGGCCTATGGCTACACCTTC. It is translated as CASSQDTRRAYGYTF.

The J gene is TRBJ1-3, the V gene TRBV6-5; D remains ambiguous. CDR1 is MNHEY, CDR2 SVGAGI, per germline. This CDR3 contains 14 residues. Trimming took off 6 bases at V and 4 bases at J, with 13 bases between the two ends. The CDR3 protein is CASRRPGSGNTIYF. DNA for the CDR3: TGTGCCAGCAGAAGGCCGGGTTCCGGAAACACCATATATTTT.

This clone was recorded only once. The gene calls are TRBV28 and TRBJ1-1, with D possibly matching TRBD1 (6 bases). The CDR3 spans 15 residues. Germline values: CDR1 MDHEN, CDR2 SYDVKM. The V gene lost 2 bases and the J gene lost 4 bases, with 14 bases spanning the gap. Here the CDR3 DNA reads TGTGCCAGCAGTTTACTGGGGGGAGGGGGCACTGAAGCTTTCTTT. It is translated as CASSLLGGGGTEAFF.

The chain carries TRBV7-2 and TRBJ2-3; 9 bases align to TRBD2. CDR1 SGHTA and CDR2 FQGNSA come from the germline V gene. This CDR3 spans 15 amino acids. After removal of 4 bases from V and 3 bases from J, the junction contained 5 bases not matched to a gene. CDR3 amino acids: CASSSIAGATDTQYF. The CDR3 DNA reads TGTGCCAGCAGCTCAATAGCGGGAGCTACAGATACGCAGTATTTT.

This clone was picked up one time. CDR3 region: CASSLAGEGRSPLHF. In DNA form, the CDR3 reads TGCGCCAGCAGCTTGGCCGGAGAGGGCCGGTCACCCCTCCACTTT. The V gene is TRBV5-1, the J gene TRBJ1-6; D gene uncertain. The germline V gene encodes CDR1 SGHRS and CDR2 YFSETQ. The ends were cut back, 0 bases at V and 10 bases at J, with 14 bases in the middle. The CDR3 spans 15 residues.

Only a few counts were recorded for this clone. V and J are TRBV6-1 and TRBJ1-2; D is undetermined. The CDR3 is 15 residues long. CDR1 is MNHNS, CDR2 SASEGT, per germline. V lost 1 base, J lost 2 bases, and 11 bases lay in between. CDR3 loop: CASSEGPGSNYGYTF. The CDR3 coding sequence is TGTGCCAGCAGTGAAGGTCCGGGATCCAACTATGGCTACACCTTC.

This sequence joins TRBV21-1 and TRBJ1-1; the table assigns TRBD1, which was not confirmed against the DNA. TRBV21-1 is flagged as a pseudogene. The length of the CDR3 is 14 residues. DNA for the CDR3: TGTGCCAGCAGCAAAGAAACAGGGCCCACTGAAGCTTTCTTT. Protein sequence: CASSKETGPTEAFF.

V gene TRBV11-1 combines with J gene TRBJ2-2; D is unresolved. Trimming pared 5 bases from V and 5 bases from J, leaving 9 bases between. Germline V lookup: CDR1 SGHAT, CDR2 FQDESV (reference sequence). The CDR3 length is 13 residues. The CDR3 coding sequence is TGTGCCAGCAGCCCCTTTGAGACCGGGGAGCTGTTTTTT. Translating it yields CASSPFETGELFF. The entire variable domain, with the rest obtained from reference TRBV11-1 and TRBJ2-2, is as follows: EAEVAQSPRYKITEKSQAVAFWCDPISGHATLYWYRQILGQGPELLVQFQDESVVDDSQLPKDRFSAERLKGVDSTLKIQPAELGDSAMYLCASSPFETGELFFGEGSRLTVL.

The V gene is TRBV5-8, the J gene TRBJ1-4, with 7 bases identical to TRBD1. The CDR3 sequence is 16 residues long. Germline loops: CDR1 SGHTS, CDR2 YDEGEE. J was trimmed by 4 bases and V by 2 bases; bases with no gene match: 8. CDR3 sequence: CASSFQGGRINEKLFF. The CDR3 DNA sequence: TGTGCCAGCAGCTTTCAGGGGGGACGGATTAATGAAAAACTGTTTTTT.

V and J are TRBV5-6 and TRBJ1-1; no reliable D call. The germline gives CDR1 SGHDT, CDR2 YYEEEE. The CDR3 sequence is 14 residues long. V lost 1 base to trimming and J lost 1 base, with 8 bases between them. CDR3 bases: TGTGCCAGCAGCTTGTACGGCGGGAACACTGAAGCTTTCTTT. The encoded protein is CASSLYGGNTEAFF.

The chain has TRBV6-6 and TRBJ1-6; 7 positions agree with TRBD1. The V gene end was trimmed by 5 bases and the J gene end by 3 bases; junction bases not matched to a gene: 7. Germline lookup yields CDR1 MNHNY and CDR2 SVGAGI (reference sequence). The CDR3 spans 16 residues. CDR3 in DNA: TGTGCCAGCAGTAAAGGGACAGCTAACTATAATTCACCCCTCCACTTT. This codes for CASSKGTANYNSPLHF.

The chain links TRBV2 to TRBJ1-4; D unresolved. The CDR3 covers 14 residues. Germline CDR1 reads SNHLY; CDR2 reads FYNNEI. Trimming shortened V by 2 bases and J by 6 bases, and 10 bases separated the two germline ends. The CDR3 region has the DNA TGTGCCAGCAGTGAACTCCGGCGGGATGAAAAACTGTTTTTT. Translation gives CASSELRRDEKLFF.